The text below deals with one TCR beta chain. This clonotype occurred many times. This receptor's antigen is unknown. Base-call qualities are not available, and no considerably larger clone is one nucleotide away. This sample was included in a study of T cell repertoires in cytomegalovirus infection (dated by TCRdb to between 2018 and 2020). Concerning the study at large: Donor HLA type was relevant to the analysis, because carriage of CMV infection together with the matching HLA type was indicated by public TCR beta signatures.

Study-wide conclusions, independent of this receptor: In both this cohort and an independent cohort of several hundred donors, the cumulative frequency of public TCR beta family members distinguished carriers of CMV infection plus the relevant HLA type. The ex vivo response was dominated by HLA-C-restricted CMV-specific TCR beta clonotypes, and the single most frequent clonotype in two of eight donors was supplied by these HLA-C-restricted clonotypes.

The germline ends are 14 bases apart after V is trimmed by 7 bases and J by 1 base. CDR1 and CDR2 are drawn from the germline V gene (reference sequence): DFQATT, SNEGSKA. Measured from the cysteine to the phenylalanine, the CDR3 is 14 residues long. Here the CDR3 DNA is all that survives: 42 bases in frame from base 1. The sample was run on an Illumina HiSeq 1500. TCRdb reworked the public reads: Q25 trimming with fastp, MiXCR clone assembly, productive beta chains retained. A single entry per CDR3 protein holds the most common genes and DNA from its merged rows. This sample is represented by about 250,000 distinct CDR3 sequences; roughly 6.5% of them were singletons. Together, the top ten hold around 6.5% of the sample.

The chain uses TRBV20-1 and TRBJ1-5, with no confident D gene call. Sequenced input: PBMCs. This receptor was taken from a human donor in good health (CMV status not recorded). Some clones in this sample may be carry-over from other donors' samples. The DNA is TGCAGTGGCACGTTTCGGGGAAGCAATCAGCCCCAGCATTTT. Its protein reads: CSGTFRGSNQPQHF.